The next 20 T cell receptor beta chains were all read from a single sample in a study of technical replicates of blood from a handful of donors. Sequencing was performed with immunoSEQ multiplex PCR; in TCRdb, only in-frame clones are kept and a portion is missing. The table lists approximately 97,000 clones, 85% to 95% of them singletons. Sequenced input: T cells isolated from PBMCs. These receptors all stem from a human donor in good health.

The chain uses TRBV12-5 and TRBJ1-2; tentative D call: TRBD1 (5 bases). The germline V and J ends were trimmed by 5 bases and 8 bases, with 18 bases remaining between them. CDR1 LGHNT and CDR2 FRNRAP come from the germline V gene. This CDR3 contains 14 residues. CDR3 sequence (DNA): TGTGCTAGTGGTCAGGGAGGTTTCGTTATGGGCTACACCTTC. Translation: CASGQGGFVMGYTF.

The chain joins TRBV19 to TRBJ1-5, with 10 bases matching TRBD1. Germline V gives CDR1 LNHDA, CDR2 SQIVND (reference sequence). There are 13 residues in the CDR3. With V trimmed by 8 bases and J by 6 bases, 4 bases remained unmatched. The CDR3: CASSGQGGQPQHF. The CDR3 DNA follows: TGTGCCAGTTCCGGACAGGGGGGTCAGCCCCAGCATTTT.

The chain combines TRBV11-2 with TRBJ1-3; TRBD1 matches 7 bases. This CDR3 has 15 residues. Unmatched junction bases numbered 8, after V lost 4 bases and J lost 5 bases. In germline, CDR1 is SGHAT, CDR2 FQNNGV. CDR3 region: CASSSRDSTRNTIYF. DNA of the CDR3: TGTGCCAGCAGCTCCCGGGACAGCACTAGAAACACCATATATTTT.

The chain uses TRBV7-9 and TRBJ2-5; D gene unclear. V was cut by 1 base and J by 3 bases, with 6 bases left in between. This CDR3 is 13 amino acids long. Germline CDR1 is SEHNR and CDR2 is FQNEAQ (reference sequence). CDR3 protein: CASSLVRKETQYF. The DNA of the CDR3 is TGTGCCAGCAGCTTAGTCAGGAAAGAGACCCAGTACTTC.

For this clone: This CDR3 is also generated by other DNA sequences in the sample. The V gene is TRBV6-5, the J gene TRBJ1-2, with D unresolved. Trimming cost V 0 bases and J 8 bases, with 7 bases left between them. The CDR3 has 12 amino acids. Germline CDR1 and CDR2: MNHEY and SVGAGI. The CDR3 region has the DNA TGTGCCAGCAGTTACTCGCGGGGAGGCTACACCTTC. Amino acid sequence: CASSYSRGGYTF.

The chain uses TRBV5-6 and TRBJ2-5; 11 nucleotides align to TRBD2. Germline lookup yields CDR1 SGHDT and CDR2 YYEEEE. J lost 5 bases, V lost 2 bases, and 8 bases had no gene match. This CDR3 has 16 residues. The CDR3 nucleotides are TGTGCCAGCAGCTTCCTTAGCGGGAGGGCCTATGAGACCCAGTACTTC. The encoded protein is CASSFLSGRAYETQYF.

V usage is TRBV2 and J usage is TRBJ2-3; D gene uncertain. This CDR3 comprises 14 residues. The germline V and J ends were trimmed by 4 bases and 7 bases, with 15 bases remaining between them. From germline, CDR1 is SNHLY and CDR2 FYNNEI. The CDR3 protein is CASSGSLVVYTQYF. The DNA of the CDR3 is TGTGCCAGCAGTGGGAGCCTAGTCGTCTATACGCAGTATTTT.

The chain recombines TRBV7-9 with TRBJ1-1, with D perhaps TRBD1 (5 bases). Germline V gene sequence: CDR1 SEHNR, CDR2 FQNEAQ (reference sequence). The CDR3 has 12 residues. V lost 4 bases and J 5 bases, leaving 8 bases between the germline ends. CDR3 nucleotide sequence: TGTGCCAGCAGCTGGGGGGGGACTGAAGCTTTCTTT. This sequence encodes CASSWGGTEAFF.

The gene calls are TRBV18 and TRBJ1-4, with 8 bases matching TRBD1. The V gene's germline CDR1 is KGHSH and CDR2 LQKENI. The J segment lost 5 bases and the V segment lost 6 bases, leaving 5 bases of the junction unmatched. This CDR3 region has 14 residues. CDR3 sequence reads: CASSPGQDNEKLFF. In DNA form, the CDR3 reads TGTGCCAGCTCTCCGGGACAGGACAATGAAAAACTGTTTTTT.

The chain carries TRBV29-1 and TRBJ2-1; 8 nucleotides align to TRBD1. Germline V lookup: CDR1 SQVTM, CDR2 ANQGSEA. V lost 5 bases, J lost 7 bases, and 7 bases stayed unmatched. The CDR3 runs to 13 residues. The CDR3 DNA is TGCAGCGTTCCCAGGACAGGGAGGAATGAGCAGTTCTTC. It encodes CSVPRTGRNEQFF.

The V call is TRBV9, the J call TRBJ2-2; 8 bases align to TRBD2. Germline V gene lookup returns CDR1 SGDLS and CDR2 YYNGEE. J was trimmed by 3 bases and V by 2 bases; bases with no gene match: 3. The CDR3 length is 15 residues. CDR3 DNA sequence: TGTGCCAGCAGCGTGGACGGGAGGGACACCGGGGAGCTGTTTTTT. Protein sequence: CASSVDGRDTGELFF. Based on the CDR3 plus reference TRBV9 and TRBJ2-2, the full variable domain is DSGVTQTPKHLITATGQRVTLRCSPRSGDLSVYWYQQSLDQGLQFLIQYYNGEERAKGNILERFSAQQFPDLHSELNLSSLELGDSALYFCASSVDGRDTGELFFGEGSRLTVL.

V usage is TRBV19 and J usage is TRBJ1-2, with a possible D match to TRBD1 (6 bases). CDR3 length: 14 amino acids. Germline values: CDR1 LNHDA, CDR2 SQIVND (reference sequence). The V and J ends lost 6 bases and 8 bases respectively, with 19 bases between them. The CDR3 region has the DNA TGTGCCAGTAGCCCCTTGGGGGGGGCGGGCGGCTACACCTTC. Translating it yields CASSPLGGAGGYTF.

This clone was recorded a few times. At one boundary the junction diverges from the germline segment, which might be a read error. V gene TRBV7-9 combines with J gene TRBJ1-5; D is undetermined. The CDR3 runs to 14 residues. The germline CDR1 and CDR2 sequences are SEHNR and FQNEAQ (reference sequence). The CDR3 DNA sequence: TGTGCCACCAGCCAGAAGTATAGCAATCAGCCCCAGCATTTT. This sequence encodes CATSQKYSNQPQHF.

The V call is TRBV27, the J call TRBJ1-1, with D unclear. The CDR3 contains 14 residues. CDR1 and CDR2 from the germline V gene are MNHEY and SMNVEV (reference sequence). V was cut by 4 bases and J by 0 bases, with 9 bases left in between. CDR3 sequence reads: CASSWAGLNTEAFF. CDR3 DNA: TGTGCCAGCAGTTGGGCGGGCTTGAACACTGAAGCTTTCTTT.

The chain joins TRBV7-2 to TRBJ2-3; 7 bases match TRBD2. The CDR3 has 15 amino acids. V trimming: 2 bases; J trimming: 0 bases; junction bases outside the gene matches: 2. Looked up from germline, CDR1 is SGHTA and CDR2 is FQGNSA. This chain's CDR3 is CASSLLAASTDTQYF. The CDR3 nucleotides read TGTGCCAGCAGCTTACTAGCGGCTAGCACAGATACGCAGTATTTT.

This clone was seen a single time. The V gene is TRBV11-2, the J gene TRBJ2-7; 9 positions agree with TRBD2. The CDR3 totals 16 residues. Losses at the gene ends were 1 base for V and 7 bases for J; bases not matched to a gene: 11. CDR1 and CDR2 (germline): SGHAT, FQNNGV. The CDR3 is CASSLVGGRAFGEQYF. The CDR3 DNA reads as TGTGCCAGCAGCTTAGTTGGCGGGAGGGCCTTTGGGGAGCAGTACTTC.

Only a few counts were recorded for this clone. The genes are TRBV6-6 and TRBJ2-1; 11 nucleotides agree with TRBD2. V lost 0 bases and J lost 7; bases outside the gene matches: 2. CDR1 is MNHNY and CDR2 is SVGAGI in the germline V gene (reference sequence). This CDR3 comprises 15 residues. The CDR3 DNA reads as TGTGCCAGCAGTTACTCTAGCGGGAGGGGGAATGAGCAGTTCTTC. This encodes CASSYSSGRGNEQFF.

The rearrangement links TRBV2 to TRBJ1-2; 7 bases agree with TRBD1. CDR1 SNHLY and CDR2 FYNNEI come from the germline V gene. After removal of 0 bases from V and 5 bases from J, the junction contained 12 bases not matched to a gene. The CDR3 consists of 17 residues. The CDR3 sequence is CASSEAPTGLVGYGYTF. Here the CDR3 DNA reads TGTGCCAGCAGTGAAGCGCCGACAGGGCTTGTTGGGTATGGCTACACCTTC.

The chain has TRBV2 and TRBJ2-1, with D perhaps TRBD2 (6 bases). Germline V CDR1 and CDR2: SNHLY, FYNNEI. V was clipped by 4 bases and J by 8 bases, with 12 bases between them. The CDR3 has 13 amino acids. This CDR3 is CASSASERDEQFF. CDR3 coding DNA: TGTGCCAGCAGTGCTAGCGAGAGGGATGAGCAGTTCTTC.

The rearrangement uses TRBV7-8 and TRBJ1-1, with D uncertain. Per the germline V gene, CDR1 is SGHVS and CDR2 is FQNEAQ. V was pared by 1 base and J by 0 bases, with 15 bases between. The CDR3 runs to 17 residues. CDR3 amino acids: CASSLGFQAIMNTEAFF. The DNA of the CDR3 is TGTGCCAGCAGCTTAGGGTTCCAGGCTATTATGAACACTGAAGCTTTCTTT.